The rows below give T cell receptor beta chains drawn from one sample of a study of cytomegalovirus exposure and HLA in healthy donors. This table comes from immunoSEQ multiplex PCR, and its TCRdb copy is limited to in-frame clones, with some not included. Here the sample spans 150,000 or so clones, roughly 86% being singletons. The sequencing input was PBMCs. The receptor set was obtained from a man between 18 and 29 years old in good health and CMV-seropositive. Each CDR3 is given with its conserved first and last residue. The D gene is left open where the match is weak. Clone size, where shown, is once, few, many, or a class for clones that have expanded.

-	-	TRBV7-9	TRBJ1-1	CASSLAWTPGSMNTEAFF	TGTGCCAGCAGCTTAGCATGGACACCTGGGTCCATGAACACTGAAGCTTTCTTT
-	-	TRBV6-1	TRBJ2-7	CASKIHSYEQYF	TGTGCCAGCAAAATTCACAGCTACGAGCAGTACTTC
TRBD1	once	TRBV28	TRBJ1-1	CASTPWTGGGKGTEAFF	TGTGCCAGCACTCCTTGGACAGGGGGGGGGAAAGGCACTGAAGCTTTCTTT
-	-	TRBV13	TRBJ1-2	CASSLGMGPYYGYTF	TGTGCCAGCAGCTTAGGGATGGGGCCCTACTATGGCTACACCTTC
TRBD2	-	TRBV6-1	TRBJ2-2	CASSRVSGGTGELFF	TGTGCCAGCAGTCGGGTTAGCGGGGGCACCGGGGAGCTGTTTTTT
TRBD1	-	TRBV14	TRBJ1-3	CASSQGNRGGNTIYF	TGTGCCAGCAGCCAAGGGAACAGGGGAGGAAACACCATATATTTT
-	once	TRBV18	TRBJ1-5	CASSPPGQTNQPQHF	TGTGCCAGCTCACCACCCGGACAGACGAATCAGCCCCAGCATTTT
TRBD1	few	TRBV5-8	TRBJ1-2	CASSPDRSYGYTF	TGTGCCAGCAGCCCGGACAGGAGTTATGGCTACACCTTC
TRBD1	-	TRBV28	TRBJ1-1	CASSFHHQGQGGGGLF	TGTGCCAGCAGTTTCCACCATCAGGGACAGGGAGGAGGCGGTCTCTTT
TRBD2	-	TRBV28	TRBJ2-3	CASSFGTSGSEGTQYF	TGTGCCAGCAGTTTTGGGACTAGCGGGAGTGAAGGGACGCAGTATTTT
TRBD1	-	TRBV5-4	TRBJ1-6	CASSLDRTGLLHF	TGTGCCAGCAGCTTGGATAGGACAGGGCTCCTCCACTTT
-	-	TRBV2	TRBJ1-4	CASSGGRVFEKLFF	TGTGCCAGCAGTGGAGGCAGGGTTTTTGAAAAACTGTTTTTT
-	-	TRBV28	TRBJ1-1	CASSLWQVGTEAFF	TGTGCCAGCAGTTTATGGCAGGTCGGCACTGAAGCTTTCTTT
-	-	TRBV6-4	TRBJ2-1	CASSDSGLANEQFF	TGTGCCAGCAGTGACTCCGGGCTAGCAAATGAGCAGTTCTTC
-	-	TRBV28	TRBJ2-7	CASSPLHGQQYF	TGTGCCAGCAGTCCACTACACGGCCAGCAGTACTTC
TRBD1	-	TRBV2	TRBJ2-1	CASSVSTGSNEQFF	TGTGCCAGCAGTGTTTCGACAGGGTCCAATGAGCAGTTCTTC
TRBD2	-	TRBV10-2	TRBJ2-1	CASSQWVSGRAIYNEQFF	TGCGCCAGTTCCCAGTGGGTTAGCGGGAGGGCTATCTACAATGAGCAGTTCTTC
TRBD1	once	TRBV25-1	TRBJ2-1	CASGDRAYNEQFF	TGTGCCAGCGGGGACAGGGCCTACAATGAGCAGTTCTTC
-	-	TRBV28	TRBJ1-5	CASSLPTQGSPQWQPQHF	TGTGCCAGCAGTCTCCCCACCCAGGGATCGCCCCAATGGCAGCCCCAGCATTTT
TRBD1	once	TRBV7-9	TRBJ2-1	CASIWDRTSYNEQFF	TGTGCCAGCATCTGGGACAGGACATCCTACAATGAGCAGTTCTTC
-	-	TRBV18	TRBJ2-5	CASSPGRGLETQYF	TGTGCCAGCTCACCCGGCCGGGGGTTAGAGACCCAGTACTTC
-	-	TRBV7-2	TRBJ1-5	CASSLGAGTRQPQHF	TGTGCCAGCAGCTTAGGGGCAGGGACAAGGCAGCCCCAGCATTTT
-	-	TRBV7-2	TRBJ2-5	CASSLAHRQETQYF	TGTGCCAGCAGCTTAGCGCACAGGCAAGAGACCCAGTACTTC
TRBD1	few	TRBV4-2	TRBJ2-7	CASRGTAAYEQYF	TGTGCCAGCAGGGGGACAGCGGCTTACGAGCAGTACTTC
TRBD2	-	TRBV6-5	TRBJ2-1	CASSFRTSVEYNEQFF	TGTGCCAGCAGTTTCCGGACTAGCGTGGAGTACAATGAGCAGTTCTTC
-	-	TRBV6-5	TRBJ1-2	CASSSQGLGGYTF	TGTGCCAGCAGTTCCCAGGGTCTGGGTGGCTACACCTTC
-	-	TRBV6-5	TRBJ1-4	CASSAGLNNEKLFF	TGTGCCAGCAGTGCGGGACTGAATAATGAAAAACTGTTTTTT
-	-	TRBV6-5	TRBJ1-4	CASSKQGRRNEKLFF	TGTGCCAGCAGCAAACAGGGACGGCGCAATGAAAAACTGTTTTTT
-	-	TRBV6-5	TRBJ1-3	CASCQRGAGGNTIYF	TGTGCCAGCTGCCAGCGGGGGGCAGGTGGAAACACCATATATTTT
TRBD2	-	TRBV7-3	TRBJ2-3	CASSLRAGETDTQYF	TGTGCCAGCAGCTTGAGAGCGGGAGAAACAGATACACAGTATTTT
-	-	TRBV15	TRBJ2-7	CATSRENVREQYF	TGTGCCACCAGCAGAGAGAACGTGCGGGAGCAGTACTTC
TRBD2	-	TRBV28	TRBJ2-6	CASSFTLGLAHAGANVLTF	TGTGCCAGCAGTTTTACCCTGGGACTAGCCCATGCTGGGGCCAACGTCCTGACTTTC
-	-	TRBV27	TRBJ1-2	CASSFSWGGVDGYPF	TGTGCCAGCAGTTTCAGCTGGGGGGGAGTGGATGGCTACCCCTTC
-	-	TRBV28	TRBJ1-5	CASRQLNQPQHF	TGTGCCAGCAGACAGCTTAATCAGCCCCAGCATTTT
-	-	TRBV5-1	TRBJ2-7	CASSPLSLSYEQYF	TGCGCCAGCAGCCCCTTGAGCCTCTCCTACGAGCAGTACTTC
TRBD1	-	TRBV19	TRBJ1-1	CASFTGTGGFSTEAFF	TGTGCCAGTTTCACCGGGACAGGGGGATTTAGCACTGAAGCTTTCTTT
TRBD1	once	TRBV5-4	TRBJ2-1	CASSLGSDRGYNEQFF	TGTGCCAGCAGCTTGGGGAGTGACAGGGGCTACAATGAGCAGTTCTTC
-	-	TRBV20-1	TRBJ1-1	CGTGDDGAFF	TGCGGAACGGGGGATGACGGAGCTTTCTTT
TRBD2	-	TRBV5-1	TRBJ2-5	CASSLTAGGTETQYF	TGCGCCAGCAGCTTGACCGCGGGAGGTACGGAGACCCAGTACTTC
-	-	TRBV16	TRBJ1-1	CASSQSGERSTEAFF	TGTGCCAGCAGCCAATCGGGAGAGCGGAGCACTGAAGCTTTCTTT
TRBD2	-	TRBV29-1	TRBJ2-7	CSAAMSGSSYEQYF	TGCAGCGCTGCTATGAGCGGGAGCTCCTACGAGCAGTACTTC
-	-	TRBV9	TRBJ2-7	CASSPRGRYEQYF	TGTGCCAGCAGCCCCCGGGGTCGCTACGAGCAGTACTTC
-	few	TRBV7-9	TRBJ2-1	CASSLDGGYNEQFF	TGTGCCAGCAGCTTAGACGGGGGCTACAATGAGCAGTTCTTC
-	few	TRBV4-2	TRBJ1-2	CASSEPTAYGYTF	TGTGCCAGCAGCGAACCGACAGCTTATGGCTACACCTTC
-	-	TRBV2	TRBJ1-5	CASSPLINQPQHF	TGTGCCAGCAGCCCGCTAATCAATCAGCCCCAGCATTTT